This T cell receptor beta chain was documented in a study of T cells in Graves' hyperthyroidism and ophthalmopathy. V was pared by 7 bases and J by 2 bases, with 9 bases between. The CDR3 consists of 12 residues. Germline values: CDR1 SGHTA, CDR2 FQGTGA. Diagnostic decisions used clinical symptoms, serum thyroxine and TRAb, thyroid ultrasound and orbital computed tomography. Regions amplified from RNA transcripts were the TCR beta CDR3 regions. A first-round RT-PCR of the TCR CDR3 used the HTBI primer set. MiXCR, applied by TCRdb to the multiplex PCR reads, yields one record per CDR3 protein. The sample shows about 640,000 distinct CDR3 sequences, roughly 20% of them seen only once.

The chain combines TRBV7-3 with TRBJ2-7; no clear D. The sequence was collected from a man aged 30-40 years with Graves' ophthalmopathy. Input material: blood. The DNA for the CDR3 is TGTGCCAGCACCCCCCCAGCCTACGAGCAGTACTTC. It yields the protein CASTPPAYEQYF.